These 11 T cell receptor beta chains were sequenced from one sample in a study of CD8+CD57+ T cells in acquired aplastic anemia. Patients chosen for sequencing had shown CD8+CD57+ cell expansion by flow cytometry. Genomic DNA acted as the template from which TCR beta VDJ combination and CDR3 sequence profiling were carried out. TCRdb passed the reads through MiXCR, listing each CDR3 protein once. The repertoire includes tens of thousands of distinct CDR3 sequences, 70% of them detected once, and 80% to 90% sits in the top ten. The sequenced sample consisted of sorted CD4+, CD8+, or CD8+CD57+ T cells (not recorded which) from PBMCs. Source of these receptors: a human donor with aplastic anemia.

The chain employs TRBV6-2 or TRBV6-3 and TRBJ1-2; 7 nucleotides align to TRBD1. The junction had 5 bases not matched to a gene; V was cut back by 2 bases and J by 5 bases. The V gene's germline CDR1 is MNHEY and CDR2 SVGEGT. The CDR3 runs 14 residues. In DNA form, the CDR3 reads TGTGCCAGCAGTTACCGAAGACAGGGTTATGGCTACACCTTC. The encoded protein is CASSYRRQGYGYTF.

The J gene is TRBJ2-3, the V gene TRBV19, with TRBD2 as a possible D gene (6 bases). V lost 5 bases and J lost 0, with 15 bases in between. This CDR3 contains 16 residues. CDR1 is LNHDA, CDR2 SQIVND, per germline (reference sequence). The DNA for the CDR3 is TGTGCCAGTAGTGCTCGGAGGGCCGCTAGCACAGATACGCAGTATTTT. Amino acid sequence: CASSARRAASTDTQYF.

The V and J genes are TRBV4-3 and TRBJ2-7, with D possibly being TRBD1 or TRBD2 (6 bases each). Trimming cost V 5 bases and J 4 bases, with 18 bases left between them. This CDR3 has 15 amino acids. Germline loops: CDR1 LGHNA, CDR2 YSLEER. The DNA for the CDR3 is TGCGCCAGCAGCGAATGGACTAAGGGGGAATACGAGCAGTACTTC. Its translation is CASSEWTKGEYEQYF.

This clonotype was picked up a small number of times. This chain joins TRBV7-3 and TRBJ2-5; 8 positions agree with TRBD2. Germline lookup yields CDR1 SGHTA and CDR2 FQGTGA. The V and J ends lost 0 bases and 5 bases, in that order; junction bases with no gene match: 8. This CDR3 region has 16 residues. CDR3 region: CASSLTSGRGGETQYF. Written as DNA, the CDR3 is TGTGCCAGCAGCTTAACGAGCGGGAGAGGTGGGGAGACCCAGTACTTC.

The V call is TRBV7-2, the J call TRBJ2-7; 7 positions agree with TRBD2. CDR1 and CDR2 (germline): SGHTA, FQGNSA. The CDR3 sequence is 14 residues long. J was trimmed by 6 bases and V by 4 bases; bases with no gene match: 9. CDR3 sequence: CASSSPGTTGEQYF. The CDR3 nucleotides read TGTGCCAGCAGCTCCCCCGGGACTACTGGCGAGCAGTACTTC. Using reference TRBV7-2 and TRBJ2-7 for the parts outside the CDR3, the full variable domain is GAGVSQSPSNKVTEKGKDVELRCDPISGHTALYWYRQSLGQGLEFLIYFQGNSAPDKSGLPSDRFSAERTGGSVSTLTIQRTQQEDSAVYLCASSSPGTTGEQYFGPGTRLTVT.

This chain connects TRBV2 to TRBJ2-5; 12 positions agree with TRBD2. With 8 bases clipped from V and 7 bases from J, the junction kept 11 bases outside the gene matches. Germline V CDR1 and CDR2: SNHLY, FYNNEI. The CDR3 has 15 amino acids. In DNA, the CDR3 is TGTGCCAGCTTGGGCCGGACTAGCGGGAAAGGGACCCAGTACTTC. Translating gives CASLGRTSGKGTQYF. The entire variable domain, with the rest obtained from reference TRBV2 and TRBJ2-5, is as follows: EPEVTQTPSHQVTQMGQEVILRCVPISNHLYFYWYRQILGQKVEFLVSFYNNEISEKSEIFDDQFSVERPDGSNFTLKIRSTKLEDSAMYFCASLGRTSGKGTQYFGPGTRLLVL.

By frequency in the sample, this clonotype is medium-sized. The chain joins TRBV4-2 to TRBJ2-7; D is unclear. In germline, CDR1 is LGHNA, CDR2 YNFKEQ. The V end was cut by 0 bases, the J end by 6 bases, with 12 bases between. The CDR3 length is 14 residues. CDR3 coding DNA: TGTGCCAGCAGCCAAGAGGTTGAGGTGGGCGAGCAGTACTTC. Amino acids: CASSQEVEVGEQYF.

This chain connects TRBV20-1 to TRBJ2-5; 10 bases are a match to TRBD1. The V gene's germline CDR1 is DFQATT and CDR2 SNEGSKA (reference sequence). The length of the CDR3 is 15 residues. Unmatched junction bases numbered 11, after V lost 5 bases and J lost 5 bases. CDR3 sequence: CSAHLTGGRMETQYF. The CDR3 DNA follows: TGCAGTGCTCACCTGACAGGGGGCCGGATGGAGACCCAGTACTTC.

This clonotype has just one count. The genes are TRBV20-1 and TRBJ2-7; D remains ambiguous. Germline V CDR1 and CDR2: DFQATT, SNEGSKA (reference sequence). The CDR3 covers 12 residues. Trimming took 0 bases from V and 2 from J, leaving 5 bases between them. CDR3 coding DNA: TGCAGTGCTAGAGAGGATACCTACGAGCAGTACTTC. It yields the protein CSAREDTYEQYF.

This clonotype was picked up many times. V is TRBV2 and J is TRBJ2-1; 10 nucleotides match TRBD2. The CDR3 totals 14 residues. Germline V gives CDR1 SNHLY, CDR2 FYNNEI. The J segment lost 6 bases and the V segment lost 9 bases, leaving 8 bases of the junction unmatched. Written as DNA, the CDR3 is TGTGCCAGTCCGGGACTAGCGATCCCCAATGAGCAGTTCTTC. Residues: CASPGLAIPNEQFF.

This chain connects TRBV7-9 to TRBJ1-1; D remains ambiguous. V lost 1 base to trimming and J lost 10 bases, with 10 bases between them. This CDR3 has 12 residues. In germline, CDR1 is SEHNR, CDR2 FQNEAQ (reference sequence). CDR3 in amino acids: CASSLGAGGAFF. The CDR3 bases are TGTGCCAGCAGCTTAGGGGCTGGAGGAGCTTTCTTT.